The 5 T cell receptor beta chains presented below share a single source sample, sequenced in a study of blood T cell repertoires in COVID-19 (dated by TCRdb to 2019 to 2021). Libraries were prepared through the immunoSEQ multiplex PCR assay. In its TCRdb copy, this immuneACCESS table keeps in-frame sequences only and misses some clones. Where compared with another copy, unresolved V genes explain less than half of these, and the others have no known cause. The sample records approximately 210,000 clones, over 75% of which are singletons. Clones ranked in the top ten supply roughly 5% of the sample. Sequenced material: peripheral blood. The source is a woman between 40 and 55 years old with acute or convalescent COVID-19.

CDR3 sequence reads: CASSISGTSNEQFF. CDR3 nucleotide sequence: TGTGCCAGTAGTATATCCGGGACTAGCAATGAGCAGTTCTTC. This chain connects TRBV19 to TRBJ2-1, with TRBD2 identical over 8 bases. V dropped 2 bases and J dropped 6; count of bases not matched to a gene: 3. This CDR3 has 14 residues. From germline, CDR1 is LNHDA and CDR2 SQIVND (reference sequence).

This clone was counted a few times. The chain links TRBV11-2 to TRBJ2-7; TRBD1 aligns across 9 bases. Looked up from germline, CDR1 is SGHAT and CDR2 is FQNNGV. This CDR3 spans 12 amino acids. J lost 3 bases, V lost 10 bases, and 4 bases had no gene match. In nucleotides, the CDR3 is TGTGCCACCGCGACAGGGGGCTACGAGCAGTACGTC. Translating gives CATATGGYEQYV.

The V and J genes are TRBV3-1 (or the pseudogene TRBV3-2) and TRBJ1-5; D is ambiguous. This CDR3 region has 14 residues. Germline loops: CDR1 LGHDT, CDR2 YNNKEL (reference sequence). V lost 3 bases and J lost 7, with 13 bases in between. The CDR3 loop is CASSQNTGDQPQHF. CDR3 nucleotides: TGTGCCAGCAGCCAGAACACGGGAGACCAGCCCCAGCATTTT.

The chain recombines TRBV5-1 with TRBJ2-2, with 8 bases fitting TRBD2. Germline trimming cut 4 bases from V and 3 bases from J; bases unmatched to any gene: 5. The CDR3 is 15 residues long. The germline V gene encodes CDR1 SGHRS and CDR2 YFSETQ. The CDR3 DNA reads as TGCGCCAGCAGCGGAAATAGCGGGGACACCGGGGAGCTGTTTTTT. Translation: CASSGNSGDTGELFF.

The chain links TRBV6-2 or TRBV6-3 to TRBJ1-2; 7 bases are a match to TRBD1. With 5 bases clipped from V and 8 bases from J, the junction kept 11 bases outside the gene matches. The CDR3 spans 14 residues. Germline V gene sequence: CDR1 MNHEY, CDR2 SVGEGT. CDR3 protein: CASSKQTGLGGYTF. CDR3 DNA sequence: TGTGCCAGCAGTAAGCAGACAGGGTTGGGCGGCTACACCTTC.